The present T cell receptor beta chain was sequenced within a study of blood T cell repertoires in COVID-19. Whole-study context: Both acute and convalescent COVID-19 samples were obtained from the United States, Italy and Spain. PBMCs, B-cell-depleted T cells, or T cells were the source of the cDNA or gDNA that made up the material.

Original data processing: By means of reference gene primer amplification, nucleated cell counts were estimated. Libraries were prepared by immunoSEQ multiplex PCR; TCRdb keeps only in-frame clonotypes and omits some of them. From that table come the V and J calls and clone size; the DNA was used to work out D and trimming. Of approximately 150,000 clones in the sample, approximately 84% are singletons; the top ten hold approximately 2.6%. V was shortened by 6 bases and J by 2 bases, with 14 bases between the two germline ends. Germline V gene data show CDR1 as MNHEY and CDR2 as SVGEGT. The CDR3 runs to 14 residues.

The sequence was collected from a woman older than 75 with COVID-19, enrolled during active disease. The chain joins TRBV6-2 or TRBV6-3 to TRBJ2-7, with a possible D match to TRBD1 (6 bases). The sequenced material came from peripheral blood. CDR3 residues: CASSLGQLAYEQYF. The CDR3 DNA reads as TGTGCCAGCAGCCTAGGACAGTTAGCCTACGAGCAGTACTTC.